This T cell receptor beta chain was sequenced for a study of T cells after yellow fever vaccination. The wider study: Researchers used SMART-Seq v4 Ultra Low Input to prepare fractions that had low cell numbers.

Germline CDR1 and CDR2: KGHSH and LQKENI. Deletions cut 3 bases from V and 1 base from J, with 10 bases between. The CDR3 has 15 residues. Making TCR cDNA involved 5'RACE template switching, which added UMIs and a universal primer site. TCRdb analysed the 5' RACE reads with MiXCR anew, one entry per CDR3 protein. The sample consists of about 580,000 distinct CDR3 sequences, about a sixth of them appearing once. This clonotype was found a few times. This specimen was PBMCs, taken 4 to 6 days after the first yellow fever vaccination. This TCR derives from a young man who received the YFV17D yellow fever vaccine. V gene TRBV18 combines with J gene TRBJ1-5; D perhaps matches TRBD1 (5 bases). DNA of the CDR3: TGTGCCAGCTCACCGGGACGGGGAAGCAATCAGCCCCAGCATTTT. Encoded protein: CASSPGRGSNQPQHF. Based on the CDR3 plus reference TRBV18 and TRBJ1-5, the full variable domain is NAGVMQNPRHLVRRRGQEARLRCSPMKGHSHVYWYRQLPEEGLKFMVYLQKENIIDESGMPKERFSAEFPKEGPSILRIQQVVRGDSAAYFCASSPGRGSNQPQHFGDGTRLSIL.